This entry lists 30 T cell receptor beta chains sequenced from one sample in a study of metastatic and nonmetastatic thyroid tumors (TCRdb year 2020). No treatment had been received by any patient before thyroid surgery. Library construction relied on PCR. Data came from an Illumina HiSeq 4000. The raw public reads went through TCRdb reprocessing: fastp at Q25, MiXCR clone calling, in-frame beta chains kept. For this sample the table gives roughly 5,000 clones, of which 25% to 30% were detected only once. The top ten hold 12% to 15% of the sample. Specimen: adjacent normal tissue. The receptors stem from a female donor with papillary thyroid cancer or a benign thyroid nodule (not recorded which). Some clones in this sample may be carry-over from other donors' samples.

This clone is judged medium-sized. This chain joins TRBV19 and TRBJ2-6; possible D gene TRBD1, 5 bases. The CDR3 extends over 16 amino acids. Germline CDR1 LNHDA, CDR2 SQIVND (reference sequence). Trimming cost V 3 bases and J 0 bases, with 9 bases left between them. The CDR3 DNA is TGTGCCAGTAGTATTGACAGCTACTCTGGGGCCAACGTCCTGACTTTC. Its protein product is CASSIDSYSGANVLTF.

Within the sample, this clone is medium-sized (0.01 to 0.1%). The J gene is TRBJ2-7, the V gene TRBV18, with 7 bases identical to TRBD2. V was pared by 3 bases and J by 6 bases, with 14 bases of the junction left unmatched. Per the germline V gene, CDR1 is KGHSH and CDR2 is LQKENI. The CDR3 consists of 16 residues. The CDR3 region is CASSPQPTGLPPEQYF. The DNA of the CDR3 is TGTGCCAGCTCACCTCAACCAACGGGACTACCGCCCGAGCAGTACTTC.

The CDR3 DNA follows: TGTGCCAGTAAAAATAAGGAGAACACCGGGGAGCTGTTTTTT. This sequence encodes CASKNKENTGELFF. The V and J genes are TRBV19 and TRBJ2-2; D ambiguous. Germline CDR1 is LNHDA and CDR2 is SQIVND (reference sequence). This CDR3 has 14 amino acids. V lost 7 bases and J 1 base, leaving 10 bases between the germline ends.

This clone was detected ten times or more. The V and J genes are TRBV28 and TRBJ2-7; D may be TRBD2 (6 bases). Germline CDR1 is MDHEN and CDR2 is SYDVKM. With 5 bases removed from V and 4 bases from J, the gap between germline ends came to 15 bases. The CDR3 covers 14 residues. In nucleotides, the CDR3 is TGTGCCAGCAGTCCCCTTTTGGGGAGGTACGAGCAGTACTTC. Protein: CASSPLLGRYEQYF.

Judged by abundance, this clone is medium-sized. The chain combines TRBV27 with TRBJ2-7; D possibly corresponds to TRBD1 (5 bases). CDR1 is MNHEY and CDR2 is SMNVEV in the germline V gene (reference sequence). The CDR3 totals 15 residues. V lost 0 bases to trimming and J lost 2 bases, with 11 bases between them. The CDR3 DNA reads as TGTGCCAGCAGTTTATCGCCCAGGGCAACCTACGAGCAGTACTTC. It specifies CASSLSPRATYEQYF.

This clone was detected many times. This chain uses TRBV19 with TRBJ2-1; TRBD2 matches 11 bases. The germline V gene has CDR1 LNHDA and CDR2 SQIVND (reference sequence). This CDR3 region has 16 residues. Unmatched junction bases numbered 11, after V lost 4 bases and J lost 9 bases. The CDR3 spells CASSSVTSGIGGEQFF. CDR3 DNA: TGTGCCAGTAGTAGCGTGACTAGCGGGATAGGCGGTGAGCAGTTCTTC. The variable domain in full, with the rest retrieved from reference TRBV19 and TRBJ2-1, is DGGITQSPKYLFRKEGQNVTLSCEQNLNHDAMYWYRQDPGQGLRLIYYSQIVNDFQKGDIAEGYSVSREKKESFPLTVTSAQKNPTAFYLCASSSVTSGIGGEQFFGPGTRLTVL.

Remarks on this clone: The junction departs from the called germline gene at one end, perhaps through a read error. The CDR3, as DNA: TGCGCCGGCAGTCAGACAGGCCAAGAGACCCAGTACTTC. Its translation is CAGSQTGQETQYF. V and J are TRBV10-2 and TRBJ2-5, with D tentatively TRBD1 (6 bases). There are 13 residues in the CDR3. The germline gives CDR1 WSHSY, CDR2 SAAADI.

CDR3 coding DNA: TGTGCCAGCAGTTTCAGCTTTAGCAATCAGCCCCAGCATTTT. This gives the protein CASSFSFSNQPQHF. The gene calls are TRBV2 and TRBJ1-5; D is unclear. CDR3 size: 14 residues. V lost 5 bases and J lost 0, with 8 bases in between. The germline V gene encodes CDR1 SNHLY and CDR2 FYNNEI.

This clone is medium-sized by share. This chain uses TRBV20-1 with TRBJ2-7, with D maybe TRBD1 (6 bases). The V and J ends lost 4 bases and 5 bases respectively, with 15 bases between them. CDR1 and CDR2 from the germline V gene are DFQATT and SNEGSKA (reference sequence). This CDR3 contains 13 residues. CDR3 sequence reads: CSATQGTGNEQYF. DNA of the CDR3: TGCAGTGCTACCCAAGGCACAGGGAACGAGCAGTACTTC.

V and J are TRBV6-1 and TRBJ2-1; D not certain. Between the trimmed V and J ends, which lost 6 bases and 1 base, there was a span of 13 bases. CDR3 length: 15 amino acids. Germline-derived CDR1 and CDR2 are MNHNS and SASEGT. In DNA form, the CDR3 reads TGTGCCAGCAGCCTCCTTCTAAGTTCCTACAATGAGCAGTTCTTC. Translating it yields CASSLLLSSYNEQFF.

The CDR3 here is CATSSAQGSEKLFF. CDR3 DNA: TGTGCCACCAGTAGTGCCCAAGGAAGTGAAAAACTGTTTTTT. The V call is TRBV24-1, the J call TRBJ1-4; no clear D gene. Germline loops: CDR1 KGHDR, CDR2 SFDVKD. This CDR3 region has 14 residues. V was clipped by 6 bases and J by 7 bases, with 14 bases between them.

This clone was picked up a small number of times. Written as DNA, the CDR3 is TGTGCCAGCAGTTTAACAGGGTCGAGAGAGGATACGCAGTATTTT. It translates to CASSLTGSREDTQYF. The chain links TRBV27 to TRBJ2-3, with D perhaps matching TRBD1 (6 bases). Germline CDR1 and CDR2: MNHEY and SMNVEV (reference sequence). V was clipped by 2 bases and J by 6 bases, with 15 bases between them. The CDR3 runs to 15 residues.

This clone ranks as medium-sized. The rearrangement links TRBV27 to TRBJ2-7; 9 bases are shared with TRBD2. The germline V gene has CDR1 MNHEY and CDR2 SMNVEV (reference sequence). Trimming at V came to 3 bases and at J to 4 bases, leaving 4 bases not matched to a gene. The CDR3 is 14 amino acids. CDR3 sequence reads: CASSLESGRYEQYF. CDR3 nucleotides: TGTGCCAGCAGTTTGGAAAGCGGGAGGTACGAGCAGTACTTC.

This clone showed up just a few times. This chain links TRBV10-3 with TRBJ2-3; D uncertain. This CDR3 has 11 residues. Trimming shortened V by 8 bases and J by 3 bases, and 6 bases separated the two germline ends. The germline V gene has CDR1 ENHRY and CDR2 SYGVKD. CDR3 DNA sequence: TGTGCCATCGGTTATACAGATACGCAGTATTTT. As protein: CAIGYTDTQYF.

In its sample, this clone is large. J is TRBJ2-7 and V is TRBV7-2; D is perhaps TRBD2 (6 bases). V lost 5 bases and J 3 bases, leaving 23 bases between the germline ends. This CDR3 spans 17 amino acids. Germline CDR1 SGHTA, CDR2 FQGNSA. Here the CDR3 reads CASSVPSGATILYEQYF. The CDR3 DNA follows: TGTGCCAGCAGCGTCCCCTCGGGAGCAACAATTCTCTACGAGCAGTACTTC.

The chain is built from TRBV28 and TRBJ1-2, with a possible D match to TRBD1 (6 bases). The length of the CDR3 is 17 residues. Germline CDR1 is MDHEN and CDR2 is SYDVKM. V was shortened by 2 bases and J by 3 bases, with 19 bases between the two germline ends. This CDR3 reads CASSLRGTPYFHYGYTF. For the CDR3, the DNA is TGTGCCAGCAGTTTAAGGGGGACACCATATTTTCACTATGGCTACACCTTC.

This clone appeared a few times. The chain links TRBV27 to TRBJ1-4; 12 nucleotides match TRBD1. The junction had 7 bases not matched to a gene; V was cut back by 6 bases and J by 8 bases. There are 15 residues in the CDR3. CDR1 MNHEY and CDR2 SMNVEV come from the germline V gene (reference sequence). CDR3 in DNA: TGTGCCAGCAGCCCCGGGACAGGGGGCGGAGAAAAACTGTTTTTT. It is translated as CASSPGTGGGEKLFF.

As regards this clone: The junction differs from germline at one of its ends, possibly a read error. The V gene is TRBV4-3, the J gene TRBJ1-4; D is uncertain. The CDR3 loop spans 15 amino acids. CDR1 is LGHNA and CDR2 is YSLEER in the germline V gene. In DNA, the CDR3 is TGCGCCAGCAGCCAACATCAGTCAAGGGATGATAAACTGTTTTTT. It specifies CASSQHQSRDDKLFF.

This clone is classed as medium-sized. The rearrangement links TRBV28 to TRBJ2-3; no clear D gene. Germline V gene sequence: CDR1 MDHEN, CDR2 SYDVKM. Trimming took 6 bases from V and 5 from J, leaving 12 bases between them. The CDR3 loop spans 13 amino acids. CDR3 bases: TGTGCCAGCAGCCGCCTCCAGCAAGATACGCAGTATTTT. Translation: CASSRLQQDTQYF.

This clone is categorized as medium-sized. This sequence joins TRBV6-1 and TRBJ1-1, with 7 bases fitting TRBD1. The CDR3 consists of 16 residues. Germline trimming cut 6 bases from V and 0 bases from J; bases unmatched to any gene: 10. Germline assignment: CDR1 MNHNS and CDR2 SASEGT. CDR3 protein: CASSSGQAVLNTEAFF. As DNA, the CDR3 is TGTGCCAGCAGCTCTGGACAGGCGGTACTGAACACTGAAGCTTTCTTT.

This chain links TRBV11-2 with TRBJ2-7, with 7 bases aligning to TRBD2. CDR3 length: 13 amino acids. Germline trimming cut 0 bases from V and 7 bases from J; bases unmatched to any gene: 3. The germline gives CDR1 SGHAT, CDR2 FQNNGV. The CDR3 DNA follows: TGTGCCAGCAGCTTAGAGCCAGCGGGGGAGCAGTACTTC. This encodes CASSLEPAGEQYF.

The CDR3 sequence: CASSFNFWDRGQSGYTF. The CDR3 nucleotides are TGTGCCAGCAGTTTTAACTTTTGGGACAGGGGGCAGAGTGGCTACACCTTC. This sequence joins TRBV6-5 and TRBJ1-2, with 12 nucleotides matching TRBD1. Germline-derived CDR1 and CDR2 are MNHEY and SVGAGI. The CDR3 is made up of 17 amino acids. After removal of 4 bases from V and 7 bases from J, the junction contained 13 bases not matched to a gene.

The table lists this clone with many counts. V is TRBV5-4 and J is TRBJ2-3, with D perhaps matching TRBD2 (6 bases). V lost 0 bases and J lost 2, with 13 bases in between. The CDR3 has 16 residues. Germline-derived CDR1 and CDR2 are SGHNT and YYREEE (reference sequence). The CDR3, as DNA: TGTGCCAGCAGCTTGGGGGGGGTTGGTTACACAGATACGCAGTATTTT. Translating gives CASSLGGVGYTDTQYF.

The V and J genes are TRBV5-1 and TRBJ2-1; D could derive from TRBD1 or TRBD2 (5 bases each). CDR1 SGHRS and CDR2 YFSETQ come from the germline V gene. This CDR3 is built from 16 residues. V lost 2 bases, J lost 6 bases, and 18 bases lay in between. CDR3 bases: TGCGCCAGCAGCTTAGAACAGGTAGCGCGATCCAATGAGCAGTTCTTC. Protein sequence: CASSLEQVARSNEQFF.

This clone was counted ten times or more. Compared with germline, one end of the junction differs, possibly owing to a read error. The V gene is TRBV5-1, the J gene TRBJ2-1; possible D gene TRBD2, 6 bases. Per germline, CDR1 SGHRS and CDR2 YFSETQ. The CDR3 has 15 residues. The CDR3 DNA is TGCGTCAGCAGCTTGGACGGGGGTTCGCGCAATGAGCAGTTCTTC. Translation gives CVSSLDGGSRNEQFF.

By share, this clone ranks as medium-sized. The rearrangement joins TRBV4-3 to TRBJ2-7; the D gene is possibly TRBD2 (6 bases). The CDR3 has 16 amino acids. Per the germline V gene, CDR1 is LGHNA and CDR2 is YSLEER. Between the trimmed V and J ends, which lost 0 bases and 3 bases, there was a span of 15 bases. The chain's CDR3 is CASSQDRGPGVYEQYF. CDR3 nucleotides: TGCGCCAGCAGCCAAGATAGAGGGCCGGGAGTCTACGAGCAGTACTTC.

Only one count was recorded for this clone. This chain uses TRBV20-1 with TRBJ2-7; possibly TRBD1 for D (5 bases). The germline V and J ends were trimmed by 4 bases and 3 bases, with 13 bases remaining between them. CDR1 and CDR2 from the germline V gene are DFQATT and SNEGSKA (reference sequence). The CDR3 is made up of 13 amino acids. CDR3 sequence (DNA): TGCAGTGCTATTGGTGGACAACACTACGAGCAGTACGTC. Translating it yields CSAIGGQHYEQYV.

In its sample, this clone is large. This sequence joins TRBV6-5 and TRBJ2-7; perhaps TRBD1 as D (5 bases). This CDR3 region has 15 residues. V lost 0 bases and J lost 3, with 12 bases in between. Germline CDR1 MNHEY, CDR2 SVGAGI. CDR3 residues: CASSYSRRGNYEQYF. CDR3 in DNA: TGTGCCAGCAGTTACTCGAGAAGGGGAAACTACGAGCAGTACTTC.

The chain joins TRBV20-1 to TRBJ2-1; TRBD2 aligns across 13 bases. After removal of 4 bases from V and 9 bases from J, the junction contained 9 bases not matched to a gene. The germline gives CDR1 DFQATT, CDR2 SNEGSKA (reference sequence). This CDR3 is 15 amino acids long. CDR3 bases: TGCAGTGCTATAGGACTAGCGGGAGTTACCACTGAGCAGTTCTTC. Amino acid sequence: CSAIGLAGVTTEQFF.

J is TRBJ1-3 and V is TRBV12-3 or TRBV12-4; D is ambiguous. The CDR3 has 14 residues. V was trimmed by 5 bases and J by 2 bases, leaving 10 bases between them. CDR3 nucleotide sequence: TGTGCCAGCAGTCTCTCGGGGACTGGAAACACCATATATTTT. Translating gives CASSLSGTGNTIYF.